This TCR beta chain was captured by sequencing in a study of CD8 T cells in ankylosing spondylitis. Trimming left V 2 bases short and J 3 bases short, with 23 bases between. This CDR3 is built from 18 residues. The V gene's germline CDR1 is MNHEY and CDR2 SVGAGI. General study points: A CD8+ phenotype characterized the disease-linked clones, which were relatively rare in peripheral blood. A motif in TCR beta, a set of 8 or 9 highly homologous variants, appeared characteristic of ankylosing spondylitis blood. The study looked at matched synovial fluid samples from ankylosing spondylitis patients. Disease-linked clones were reported to be significantly enriched there.

The table lists this clonotype with many counts. The antigen is undetermined. As the method for making TCR beta libraries, quantitative 5'-RACE with molecular barcodes was used. TCRdb processed the 5' RACE reads anew with MiXCR; each CDR3 protein has one entry. Here the sample spans about 460,000 distinct CDR3 sequences, 5.3% being singletons. The TCR was taken from a male donor with ankylosing spondylitis. Sequenced sample: blood, either unsorted or a sorted T cell fraction (not recorded which). The chain employs TRBV6-5 and TRBJ2-7; possibly TRBD1 for D (5 bases). CDR3 bases: TGTGCCAGCAGTTACGGTCTGGGGCGGATCGGGTTCGGCTACGAGCAGTACTTC. Amino acid sequence: CASSYGLGRIGFGYEQYF.